This is a list of T cell receptor beta chains from one sample in a study of blood T cell repertoires in COVID-19. The repertoire was sequenced with immunoSEQ multiplex PCR; TCRdb's copy has only in-frame clones and lacks some. Of over 350,000 clones in the sample, about 83% were seen once. Material for sequencing was PBMCs or T cells enriched from blood (not recorded which). These receptors came from a woman in her forties or fifties who had recovered from COVID-19. Each CDR3 is given with its conserved first and last residue. The order of the fields is V gene, clone size, D gene, J gene, CDR3 DNA, CDR3 protein. D genes are given only for firm matches. A clone size is listed for some rows: how often the clone was seen (once, few, many), or a class if it is expanded.

V: TRBV21-1; size: .; D: .; J: TRBJ1-2; DNA: TGTGCCAGCAACAAGCCTCCTAATGGCTACACCTTC; CDR3: CASNKPPNGYTF
V: TRBV7-9; size: .; D: .; J: TRBJ1-4; DNA: TGTGCCAGCAGCTTAACGGGGGAAACTAATGAAAAACTGTTTTTT; CDR3: CASSLTGETNEKLFF
V: TRBV29-1; size: .; D: .; J: TRBJ2-2; DNA: TGCAGCATCAGGACAGTACTGGACGGGGAGCTGTTTTTT; CDR3: CSIRTVLDGELFF
V: TRBV19; size: .; D: .; J: TRBJ2-5; DNA: TGTGCCAGTAGTATAGATATTCGCCGTAGTTCACAAGAGACCCAGTACTTC; CDR3: CASSIDIRRSSQETQYF
V: TRBV19; size: .; D: TRBD2; J: TRBJ2-1; DNA: TGTGCCAGTAGCCTCGGACTAGCGGGGCCCTCCTACAATGAGCAGTTCTTC; CDR3: CASSLGLAGPSYNEQFF
V: TRBV9; size: .; D: TRBD2; J: TRBJ2-1; DNA: TGTGCCAGCAGCGTCCAGCCACATCAGGGACTAGCGGGTCACAATGAGCAGTTCTTC; CDR3: CASSVQPHQGLAGHNEQFF
V: TRBV5-1; size: .; D: .; J: TRBJ2-6; DNA: TGCGCCAGCAGCGCGCTAGCGTCGGTCTCTGGGGCCAACGTCCTGACTTTC; CDR3: CASSALASVSGANVLTF
V: TRBV20-1; size: .; D: TRBD1; J: TRBJ1-2; DNA: TGCAGTGCTAGTTTAACAGGGGGTTCTGGCTACACCTTC; CDR3: CSASLTGGSGYTF
V: TRBV9; size: once; D: .; J: TRBJ1-2; DNA: TGTGCCAGCAGCCCCCCCGGGGGTGATATTCGCTACACCTTC; CDR3: CASSPPGGDIRYTF
V: TRBV2; size: .; D: TRBD2; J: TRBJ2-3; DNA: TGTGCCAGCAGTGTGCGGCTAGCGGGGGCAGATACGCAGTATTTT; CDR3: CASSVRLAGADTQYF
V: TRBV29-1; size: .; D: .; J: TRBJ2-1; DNA: TGCAGCGTTCCCCCATACTATGAGCAGTTCTTC; CDR3: CSVPPYYEQFF
V: TRBV19; size: once; D: .; J: TRBJ1-5; DNA: TGTGCCAGTAGTATAATCGGAGGGGACAATCAGCCCCAGCATTTT; CDR3: CASSIIGGDNQPQHF
V: TRBV2; size: .; D: .; J: TRBJ1-4; DNA: TGTGCCAGCACCGGTCAGGGTACGACTAATGAAAAACTGTTTTTT; CDR3: CASTGQGTTNEKLFF
V: TRBV11-2; size: .; D: .; J: TRBJ2-3; DNA: TGTGCCAGCACCGCCCCCCCAGGCACAGATACGCAGTATTTT; CDR3: CASTAPPGTDTQYF
V: TRBV9; size: .; D: .; J: TRBJ2-2; DNA: TGTGCCAGCAGCGTAGCGGTGGGCCTTACCGGGGAGCTGTTTTTT; CDR3: CASSVAVGLTGELFF
V: TRBV29-1; size: .; D: TRBD1; J: TRBJ1-1; DNA: TGCAGCGTTGAAGGTCGAGTTGACAGGGTGGAAGCTTTCTTT; CDR3: CSVEGRVDRVEAFF
V: TRBV10-3; size: few; D: .; J: TRBJ1-2; DNA: TGTGCCATCAGAACAGAGAACTATGGCTACACCTTC; CDR3: CAIRTENYGYTF
V: TRBV7-6; size: .; D: TRBD2; J: TRBJ2-5; DNA: TGTGCCAGCAGCTTAGACTCGATGGTAGCGGGCAAAGAGACCCAGTACTTC; CDR3: CASSLDSMVAGKETQYF
V: TRBV6-5; size: .; D: .; J: TRBJ1-6; DNA: TGTGCCAGCGGCGTGCGGGGGGAAACACCCCTCCACTTT; CDR3: CASGVRGETPLHF
V: TRBV5-1; size: .; D: .; J: TRBJ2-7; DNA: TGCGCCAGCAGATCCGACTCCCACCGCGAGCAGTACTTC; CDR3: CASRSDSHREQYF
V: TRBV9; size: .; D: .; J: TRBJ2-5; DNA: TGTGCCAGCAGCGTAGAGGCAGCGGTACAAGAGACCCAGTACTTC; CDR3: CASSVEAAVQETQYF
V: TRBV15; size: .; D: .; J: TRBJ1-1; DNA: TGTGCCACCAGCAGGCGGGGGAGTGGTAACTCTGAAGCTTTCTTT; CDR3: CATSRRGSGNSEAFF
V: TRBV6-5; size: .; D: TRBD1; J: TRBJ1-1; DNA: TGTGCCAGCAGTTACTCTAGGGGGCCAGAAGCTTTCTTT; CDR3: CASSYSRGPEAFF
V: TRBV28; size: .; D: TRBD1; J: TRBJ2-3; DNA: TGTGCCAGTCGTCCCCGGGACAGGGTCACAGATACGCAGTATTTT; CDR3: CASRPRDRVTDTQYF
V: TRBV7-3; size: .; D: .; J: TRBJ1-6; DNA: TGTGCCAGCAGCTTGGAGGGGTTGCCAATTTCACCCCTCCACTTT; CDR3: CASSLEGLPISPLHF
V: TRBV25-1; size: .; D: TRBD2; J: TRBJ2-3; DNA: TGTGCCAGCAGTGGGACTAGCGGGGGGGCAGGTGATACGCAGTATTTT; CDR3: CASSGTSGGAGDTQYF
V: TRBV5-1; size: .; D: .; J: TRBJ1-6; DNA: TGCGCCAGCAGCTTGGATCCCTTCGGGGATTCACCCCTCCACTTT; CDR3: CASSLDPFGDSPLHF
V: TRBV2; size: .; D: TRBD1; J: TRBJ1-5; DNA: TGTGCCAGCAGTGAAGCGCGGCTGAATAGGGGGCGAATTCAGTCCCAGCATTTT; CDR3: CASSEARLNRGRIQSQHF
V: TRBV29-1; size: .; D: TRBD1; J: TRBJ1-2; DNA: TGCAGCGTTGAAGCCGGGACAGGGGGCTTCTATGGCTACACCTTC; CDR3: CSVEAGTGGFYGYTF
V: TRBV21-1; size: .; D: .; J: TRBJ1-5; DNA: TGTGCCAGCAGCGAACAGGGTAGTGGTTGCAATCAGCCCCAGCATTTT; CDR3: CASSEQGSGCNQPQHF
V: TRBV6-1; size: .; D: .; J: TRBJ2-5; DNA: TGTGCCAGCAGTGAAACTCTTCAAGAGACCCAGTACTTC; CDR3: CASSETLQETQYF
V: TRBV6-5; size: .; D: .; J: TRBJ1-6; DNA: TGTGCCAGCAGTTACTCTTCCCAGGGGACTAACGCCCTCCACTTT; CDR3: CASSYSSQGTNALHF
V: TRBV28; size: .; D: .; J: TRBJ2-3; DNA: TGTGCCAGCGGAGGCCCCGGGGGAGACACAGATACGCAGTATTTT; CDR3: CASGGPGGDTDTQYF
V: TRBV7-2; size: .; D: .; J: TRBJ2-5; DNA: TGTGCCAGCAGCTTAATGTCAGGGTTCCAAGAGACCCAGTACTTC; CDR3: CASSLMSGFQETQYF
V: TRBV7-9; size: .; D: .; J: TRBJ2-3; DNA: TGTGCCAGCAGCTTAATTTCGGCAGATACGCAGTATTTT; CDR3: CASSLISADTQYF
V: TRBV21-1; size: .; D: .; J: TRBJ2-3; DNA: TGTGCCAGCAGCAAAAGCGGGGGTCGCACAGATACGCAGTATTTT; CDR3: CASSKSGGRTDTQYF
V: TRBV7-2; size: .; D: TRBD2; J: TRBJ2-1; DNA: TGTGCCAGCAGCTTATCCCCCGGGGGGGCCTACAATGAGCAGTTCTTC; CDR3: CASSLSPGGAYNEQFF
V: TRBV5-1; size: few; D: TRBD1; J: TRBJ1-5; DNA: TGCGCCAGCAGCTTGGGACAGGGAAGTCAGCCCCAGCATTTT; CDR3: CASSLGQGSQPQHF
V: TRBV7-9; size: .; D: .; J: TRBJ1-1; DNA: TGTGCCAGCAGCCTAGACAGCCTCGAGGCTTTCTTT; CDR3: CASSLDSLEAFF
V: TRBV28; size: .; D: .; J: TRBJ1-5; DNA: TGTGCCAGCAGCCCCGGGGGGGGCCCAAGAGGGGCCCAGCATTTT; CDR3: CASSPGGGPRGAQHF
V: TRBV19; size: .; D: TRBD2; J: TRBJ2-1; DNA: TGTGCCAGTAGTCCGGATACCGGGACTAGCGGCTTCAATGAGCAGTTCTTC; CDR3: CASSPDTGTSGFNEQFF
V: TRBV19; size: .; D: .; J: TRBJ2-7; DNA: TGTGCCAGTAGTATAGGCGACAGATACTACGAGCAGTACTTC; CDR3: CASSIGDRYYEQYF
V: TRBV5-1; size: .; D: TRBD1; J: TRBJ2-1; DNA: TGCGCCAGCAGCGGGGACAGGGAGGGAGAGCAGTTCTTC; CDR3: CASSGDREGEQFF